These 21 T cell receptor beta chains came from one sample sequenced in a study of blood T cell repertoires in COVID-19. The data were produced by immunoSEQ multiplex PCR, yet TCRdb's version contains in-frame clones alone and is incomplete. Among more than 200,000 clones listed, roughly 87% were seen once. Material: peripheral blood. Every receptor here comes from a human donor in a cohort sampled during active COVID-19.

The genes are TRBV23-1 and TRBJ2-1, with 8 bases lining up with TRBD2. TRBV23-1 is assigned to the ORF class and has an uncertain function. V shed 0 bases, J shed 2 bases, and the junction held 9 bases outside the gene matches. CDR3 size: 18 residues. The chain's CDR3 is CASSQSYPSGGAYNEQFF. As DNA, the CDR3 is TGCGCCAGCAGTCAATCGTACCCCAGCGGGGGTGCCTACAATGAGCAGTTCTTC.

The CDR3 loop is CAWSVSGSGPKQFF. CDR3 coding DNA: TGTGCCTGGAGTGTTAGCGGGAGCGGTCCCAAGCAGTTCTTC. The V gene is TRBV30, the J gene TRBJ2-1; 9 bases fit TRBD2. Germline CDR1 and CDR2: GTSNPN and SVGIG (reference sequence). V shed 0 bases, J shed 11 bases, and the junction held 8 bases outside the gene matches. CDR3 size: 14 residues.

This chain links TRBV4-1 with TRBJ2-1, with 7 bases aligning to TRBD2. The CDR3 spans 16 residues. With V trimmed by 3 bases and J by 3 bases, 8 bases remained unmatched. Germline values: CDR1 MGHRA, CDR2 YSYEKL. As DNA, the CDR3 is TGCGCCAGCAGCCAGGGAGCGGGGACTGTCTACAATGAGCAGTTCTTC. This gives the protein CASSQGAGTVYNEQFF.

The chain has TRBV5-1 and TRBJ2-7, with 9 bases matching TRBD1. Germline CDR1 and CDR2: SGHRS and YFSETQ. This CDR3 is built from 16 residues. V gave up 4 bases and J gave up 7 bases; unmatched junction bases: 15. CDR3: CASSSSRTGDGREQYF. In nucleotides, the CDR3 is TGCGCCAGCAGCAGTTCCAGGACAGGGGATGGACGGGAGCAGTACTTC.

This clone has more than one count but fewer than ten. CDR3 region: CASSQKGQGNTEAFF. CDR3 DNA sequence: TGTGCCAGCAGCCAAAAGGGACAGGGAAACACTGAAGCTTTCTTT. The chain combines TRBV3-1 (or the pseudogene TRBV3-2) with TRBJ1-1; TRBD1 matches 9 bases. Trimming removed 2 bases from V and 2 bases from J; junction bases left unmatched: 3. There are 15 residues in the CDR3. Germline CDR1 is LGHDT and CDR2 is YNNKEL (reference sequence).

This sequence joins TRBV6-5 and TRBJ1-2, with TRBD1 identical over 7 bases. From germline, CDR1 is MNHEY and CDR2 SVGAGI. V shed 8 bases and J 6 bases; nucleotides not matched to a gene: 12. This CDR3 has 14 amino acids. This CDR3 reads CASGIDRVMNGYTF. CDR3 DNA sequence: TGTGCCAGCGGAATCGACAGGGTAATGAATGGCTACACCTTC.

CDR3 DNA sequence: TGTGCCAGCAGCTGGACAGTCCAAGAGACCCAGTACTTC. The encoded protein is CASSWTVQETQYF. This chain links TRBV5-4 with TRBJ2-5, with D possibly being TRBD1 (6 bases). V was pared by 3 bases and J by 1 base, with 7 bases between. The CDR3 totals 13 residues. Germline V gene lookup returns CDR1 SGHNT and CDR2 YYREEE (reference sequence).

The V and J genes are TRBV7-8 and TRBJ2-3; possibly TRBD2 for D (5 bases). V was clipped by 3 bases and J by 2 bases, with 15 bases between them. The CDR3 covers 16 residues. Germline V CDR1 and CDR2: SGHVS, FQNEAQ. The CDR3 loop reads CASSLYERANTDTQYF. The DNA of the CDR3 is TGTGCCAGCAGCTTGTACGAGAGGGCGAACACAGATACGCAGTATTTT.

The rearrangement uses TRBV23-1 and TRBJ1-4; a weak D match, TRBD1 (6 bases). TRBV23-1 is sorted into the ORF group, with uncertain function. The CDR3 covers 17 residues. Trimming removed 5 bases from V and 5 bases from J, with 21 bases in between. The CDR3: CASSSFGQPTKNEKLFF. DNA of the CDR3: TGCGCCAGCAGTTCCTTTGGACAGCCGACGAAAAATGAAAAACTGTTTTTT.

The V gene is TRBV10-2, the J gene TRBJ2-6; a possible D gene is TRBD1 (5 bases). Germline V lookup: CDR1 WSHSY, CDR2 SAAADI. The CDR3 loop spans 17 amino acids. The ends were cut back, 7 bases at V and 4 bases at J, with 20 bases in the middle. Here the CDR3 reads CASIGDRTLWGANVLTF. As DNA, the CDR3 is TGCGCCAGCATCGGAGACAGAACCCTTTGGGGGGCCAACGTCCTGACTTTC.

The V and J genes are TRBV4-1 and TRBJ1-4, with 9 bases aligning to TRBD1. Unmatched junction bases numbered 4, after V lost 3 bases and J lost 5 bases. Per germline, CDR1 MGHRA and CDR2 YSYEKL. The CDR3 has 15 amino acids. The CDR3 loop is CASSQQGQGNEKLFF. The DNA of the CDR3 is TGCGCCAGCAGCCAGCAGGGACAGGGCAATGAAAAACTGTTTTTT.

This clone was picked up one time. The chain has TRBV4-1 and TRBJ2-7; D is possibly TRBD2 (6 bases). The V gene's germline CDR1 is MGHRA and CDR2 YSYEKL. V shed 2 bases and J shed 7 bases, with 12 bases lying between them. The CDR3 is 13 residues long. The CDR3 loop is CASSQSGGREQYF. The DNA of the CDR3 is TGCGCCAGCAGCCAATCTGGGGGGAGGGAGCAGTACTTC.

V and J are TRBV4-3 and TRBJ1-1; unclear D gene. CDR1 and CDR2 (germline): LGHNA, YSLEER. V lost 3 bases, J lost 5 bases, and 10 bases lay in between. This CDR3 spans 13 amino acids. DNA for the CDR3: TGCGCCAGCAGCCATCCGCGGGTAACTGAAGCTTTCTTT. Translated: CASSHPRVTEAFF.

CDR3 amino acids: CASSEGRGTNQPQHF. In DNA form, the CDR3 reads TGCGCCAGCAGTGAGGGCAGGGGGACAAATCAGCCCCAGCATTTT. This chain joins TRBV10-2 and TRBJ1-5; 7 nucleotides align to TRBD1. Trimming cost V 2 bases and J 4 bases; bases outside gene matches: 5. Germline V gives CDR1 WSHSY, CDR2 SAAADI. The CDR3 is 15 residues long.

This clone was recorded only once. The chain uses TRBV5-1 and TRBJ1-1; weak D call: TRBD1 (6 bases). Trimming pared 5 bases from V and 1 base from J, leaving 15 bases between. The V gene's germline CDR1 is SGHRS and CDR2 YFSETQ. This CDR3 has 15 residues. CDR3 loop: CASSQTQGSNTEAFF. Here the CDR3 DNA reads TGCGCCAGCAGTCAAACACAGGGATCGAACACTGAAGCTTTCTTT.

The rearrangement links TRBV3-1 (or the pseudogene TRBV3-2) to TRBJ2-5, with 8 bases that match TRBD2. There are 15 residues in the CDR3. With V trimmed by 0 bases and J by 9 bases, 9 bases remained unmatched. Germline CDR1 is LGHDT and CDR2 is YNNKEL (reference sequence). In nucleotides, the CDR3 is TGTGCCAGCAGCCAAGACAGCGGGGGCCTAGTTCCCCAGTACTTC. This encodes CASSQDSGGLVPQYF.

This clone was recorded a few times. The chain has TRBV6-6 and TRBJ1-2, with D possibly being TRBD1 (6 bases). The V end lost 10 bases, the J end lost 4 bases, and 16 bases lay between the germline ends. In germline, CDR1 is MNHNY, CDR2 SVGAGI (reference sequence). The CDR3 extends over 13 amino acids. Here the CDR3 DNA reads TGTGCCACCGAGGGGGTATATGGCTATGGCTACACCTTC. Amino acid sequence: CATEGVYGYGYTF.

V usage is TRBV5-5 and J usage is TRBJ1-1; no reliable D call. CDR3 length: 11 residues. Per the germline V gene, CDR1 is SGHKS and CDR2 is YYEKEE (reference sequence). Trimming pared 5 bases from V and 7 bases from J, leaving 9 bases between. CDR3 coding DNA: TGTGCCAGCAGATACAGCGGTGAAGCTTTCTTT. Protein product: CASRYSGEAFF.

The V and J genes are TRBV4-1 and TRBJ2-1; 7 positions agree with TRBD2. The CDR3 loop spans 16 amino acids. V gave up 0 bases and J gave up 0 bases; unmatched junction bases: 2. Germline CDR1 reads MGHRA; CDR2 reads YSYEKL. The CDR3 here is CASSQEERGSYNEQFF. The DNA of the CDR3 is TGCGCCAGCAGCCAAGAGGAGCGGGGCTCCTACAATGAGCAGTTCTTC.

This sequence joins TRBV29-1 and TRBJ2-7, with 10 bases fitting TRBD1. The CDR3 loop spans 14 amino acids. Germline V gives CDR1 SQVTM, CDR2 ANQGSEA. Unmatched junction bases numbered 8, after V lost 3 bases and J lost 6 bases. DNA for the CDR3: TGCAGCGTTGATGCCGGGACAGGGGCGCGCGAGCAGTACTTC. Translated, it gives CSVDAGTGAREQYF.

The gene calls are TRBV7-8 and TRBJ1-1; D call uncertain. CDR1 SGHVS and CDR2 FQNEAQ come from the germline V gene. The V and J ends lost 5 bases and 1 base respectively, with 14 bases between them. The CDR3 covers 15 residues. Written as DNA, the CDR3 is TGTGCCAGCAGCGTACCCCGCGTTACGAACACTGAAGCTTTCTTT. Translation gives CASSVPRVTNTEAFF. The variable domain in full, with the rest retrieved from reference TRBV7-8 and TRBJ1-1, is GAGVSQSPRYKVAKRGQDVALRCDPISGHVSLFWYQQALGQGPEFLTYFQNEAQLDKSGLPSDRFFAERPEGSVSTLKIQRTQQEDSAVYLCASSVPRVTNTEAFFGQGTRLTVV.